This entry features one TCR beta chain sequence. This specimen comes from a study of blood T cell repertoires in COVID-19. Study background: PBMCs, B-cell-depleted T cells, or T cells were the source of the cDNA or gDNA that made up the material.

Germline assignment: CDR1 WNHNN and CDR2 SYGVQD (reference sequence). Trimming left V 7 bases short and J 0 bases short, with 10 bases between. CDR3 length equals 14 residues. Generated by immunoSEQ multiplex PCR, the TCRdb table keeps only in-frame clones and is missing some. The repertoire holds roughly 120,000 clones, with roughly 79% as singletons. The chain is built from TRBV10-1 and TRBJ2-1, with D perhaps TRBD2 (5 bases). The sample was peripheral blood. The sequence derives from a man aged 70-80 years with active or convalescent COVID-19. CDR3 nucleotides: TGCGCCAGCATTGGACTTCTCTCCTACAATGAGCAGTTCTTC. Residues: CASIGLLSYNEQFF.